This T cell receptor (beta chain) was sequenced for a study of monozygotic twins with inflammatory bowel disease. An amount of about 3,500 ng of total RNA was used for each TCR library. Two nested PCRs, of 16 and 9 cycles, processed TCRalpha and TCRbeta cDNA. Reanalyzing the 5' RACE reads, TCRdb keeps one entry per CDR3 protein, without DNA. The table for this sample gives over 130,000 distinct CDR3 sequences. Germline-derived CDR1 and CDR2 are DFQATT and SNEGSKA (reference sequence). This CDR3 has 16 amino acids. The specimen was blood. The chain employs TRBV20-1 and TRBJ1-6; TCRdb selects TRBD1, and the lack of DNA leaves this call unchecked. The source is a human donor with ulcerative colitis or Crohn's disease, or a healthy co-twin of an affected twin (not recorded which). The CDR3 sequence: CSARGETGLSNSPLHF.